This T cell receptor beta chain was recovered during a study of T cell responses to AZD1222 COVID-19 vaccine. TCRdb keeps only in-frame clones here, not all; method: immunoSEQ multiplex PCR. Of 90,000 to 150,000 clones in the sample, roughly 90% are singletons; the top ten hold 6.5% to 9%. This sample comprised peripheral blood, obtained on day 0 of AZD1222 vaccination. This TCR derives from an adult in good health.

CDR3 sequence reads: CASSQQGAVDNQPQHF. CDR3 sequence (DNA): TGTGCCAGCAGCCAACAGGGGGCAGTGGACAATCAGCCCCAGCATTTT. The rearrangement uses TRBV28 and TRBJ1-5; the match to TRBD1 covers 9 bases. This CDR3 is built from 16 residues. The V gene's germline CDR1 is MDHEN and CDR2 SYDVKM. V was clipped by 6 bases and J by 3 bases; unmatched bases: 9.